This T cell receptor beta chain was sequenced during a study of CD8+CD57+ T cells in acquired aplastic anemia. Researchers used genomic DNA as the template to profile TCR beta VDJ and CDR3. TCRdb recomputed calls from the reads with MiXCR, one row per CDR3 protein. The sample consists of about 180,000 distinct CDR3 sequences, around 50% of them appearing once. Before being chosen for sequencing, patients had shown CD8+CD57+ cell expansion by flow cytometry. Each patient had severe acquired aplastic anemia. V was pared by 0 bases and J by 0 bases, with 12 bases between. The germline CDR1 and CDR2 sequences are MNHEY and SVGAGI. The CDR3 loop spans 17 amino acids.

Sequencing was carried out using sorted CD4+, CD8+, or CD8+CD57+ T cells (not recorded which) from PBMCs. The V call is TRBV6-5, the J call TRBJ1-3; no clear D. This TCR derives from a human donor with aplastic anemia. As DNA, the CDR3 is TGTGCCAGCAGTTACTCGAGTCGAGAGAGCTCTGGAAACACCATATATTTT. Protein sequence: CASSYSSRESSGNTIYF.